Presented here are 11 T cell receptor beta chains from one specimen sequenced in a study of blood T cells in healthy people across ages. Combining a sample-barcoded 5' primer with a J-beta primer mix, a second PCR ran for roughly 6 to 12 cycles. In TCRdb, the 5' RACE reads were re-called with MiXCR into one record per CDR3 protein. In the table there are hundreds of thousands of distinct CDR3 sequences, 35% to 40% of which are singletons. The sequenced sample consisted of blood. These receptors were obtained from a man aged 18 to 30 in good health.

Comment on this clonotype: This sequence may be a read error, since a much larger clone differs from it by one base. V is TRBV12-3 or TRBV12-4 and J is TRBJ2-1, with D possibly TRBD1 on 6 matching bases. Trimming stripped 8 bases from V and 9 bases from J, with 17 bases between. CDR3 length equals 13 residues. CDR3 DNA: TGTGCCAGCGGTCGGAACAGGGCTGGTGAGCAGTTCTTC. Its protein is CASGRNRAGEQFF.

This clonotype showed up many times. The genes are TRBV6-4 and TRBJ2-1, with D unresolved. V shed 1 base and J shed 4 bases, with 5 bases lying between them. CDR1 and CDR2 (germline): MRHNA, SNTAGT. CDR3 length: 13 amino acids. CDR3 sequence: CASSDFAYNEQFF. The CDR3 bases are TGTGCCAGCAGTGACTTTGCGTACAATGAGCAGTTCTTC.

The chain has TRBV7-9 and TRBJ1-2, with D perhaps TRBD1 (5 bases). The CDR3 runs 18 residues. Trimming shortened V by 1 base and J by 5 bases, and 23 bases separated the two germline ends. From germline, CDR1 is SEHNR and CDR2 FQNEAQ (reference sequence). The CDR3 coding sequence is TGTGCCAGCAGCTTAGGGTTGACGGGGCAGACTCCCCTATATGGCTACACCTTC. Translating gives CASSLGLTGQTPLYGYTF.

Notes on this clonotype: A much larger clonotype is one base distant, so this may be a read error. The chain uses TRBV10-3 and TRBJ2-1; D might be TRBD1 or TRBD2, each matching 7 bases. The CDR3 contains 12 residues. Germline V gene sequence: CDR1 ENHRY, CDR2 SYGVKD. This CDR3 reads CTTWRQGGEQFF. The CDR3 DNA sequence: TGTACCACGTGGAGACAGGGAGGGGAGCAGTTCTTC.

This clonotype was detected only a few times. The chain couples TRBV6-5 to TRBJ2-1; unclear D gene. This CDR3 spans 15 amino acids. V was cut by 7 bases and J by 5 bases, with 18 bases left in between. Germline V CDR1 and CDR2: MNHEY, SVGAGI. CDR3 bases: TGTGCCAGCACCTCCGCGTTGTCACGCCACAATGAGCAGTTCTTC. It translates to CASTSALSRHNEQFF.

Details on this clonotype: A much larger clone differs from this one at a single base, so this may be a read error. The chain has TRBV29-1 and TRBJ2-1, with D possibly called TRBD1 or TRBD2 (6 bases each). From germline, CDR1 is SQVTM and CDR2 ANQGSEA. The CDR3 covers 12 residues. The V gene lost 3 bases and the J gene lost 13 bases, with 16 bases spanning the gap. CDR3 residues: CSVERGVETQFF. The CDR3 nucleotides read TGCAGCGTTGAGAGGGGGGTCGAGACCCAGTTCTTC.

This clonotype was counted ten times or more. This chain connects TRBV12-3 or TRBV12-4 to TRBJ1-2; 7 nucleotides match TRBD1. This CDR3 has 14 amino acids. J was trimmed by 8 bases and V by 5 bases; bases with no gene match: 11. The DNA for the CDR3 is TGTGCCAGCAGTCCCGGGGTAGGGGGCAAAGGCTACACCTTC. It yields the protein CASSPGVGGKGYTF.

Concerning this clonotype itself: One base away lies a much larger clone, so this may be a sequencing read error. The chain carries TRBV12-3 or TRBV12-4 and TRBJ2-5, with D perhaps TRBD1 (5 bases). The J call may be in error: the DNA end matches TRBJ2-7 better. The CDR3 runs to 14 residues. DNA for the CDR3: TGTGCCAGCAGTTCTAGGGGCTCCACCTACGAGCAGTACTTC. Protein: CASSSRGSTYEQYF.

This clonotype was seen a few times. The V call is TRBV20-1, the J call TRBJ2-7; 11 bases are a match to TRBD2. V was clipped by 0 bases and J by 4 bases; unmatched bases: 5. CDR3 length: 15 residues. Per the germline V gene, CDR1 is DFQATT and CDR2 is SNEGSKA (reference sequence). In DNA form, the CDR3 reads TGCAGTGCTAGAGATCAGGCTAGCGGGGGGTACGAGCAGTACTTC. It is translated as CSARDQASGGYEQYF.

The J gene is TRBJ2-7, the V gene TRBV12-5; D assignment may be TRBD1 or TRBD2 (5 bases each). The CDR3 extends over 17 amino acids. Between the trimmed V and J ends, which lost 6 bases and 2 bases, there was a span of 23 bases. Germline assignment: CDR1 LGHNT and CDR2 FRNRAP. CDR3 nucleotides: TGTGCTAGTGGCGAGGGCAGGGTGATTCTACTAACCTACGAGCAGTACTTC. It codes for CASGEGRVILLTYEQYF.

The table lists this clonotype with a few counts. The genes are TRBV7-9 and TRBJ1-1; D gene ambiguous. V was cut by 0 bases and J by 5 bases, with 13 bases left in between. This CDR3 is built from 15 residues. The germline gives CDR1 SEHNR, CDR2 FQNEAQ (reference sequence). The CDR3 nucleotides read TGTGCCAGCAGCTTAGCGCGAAGACTTTCTACTGAAGCTTTCTTT. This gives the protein CASSLARRLSTEAFF.